This T cell receptor (beta chain) was retrieved from a study of T cell responses to AZD1222 COVID-19 vaccine. Study-level information: Recipients boosted at about 4 weeks or about 12 weeks are pooled. Notes on the study in general: Only six AZD1222 recipients tested seropositive at baseline. The donors showed a predominance of white British ancestry and of females, with possible underestimation of clonal diversity.

On this clone itself: What it recognizes is unknown.

Sequencing used immunoSEQ multiplex PCR; TCRdb keeps in-frame clones, though not all of them. The sample lists some 120,000 clones; 90% were seen once. The CDR3 runs to 15 residues. J was trimmed by 3 bases and V by 1 base; bases with no gene match: 1. Germline V lookup: CDR1 LGHDT, CDR2 YNNKEL (reference sequence). This clonotype was sampled from an adult in good health. Sequenced here: peripheral blood, sampled on day 0 of AZD1222 vaccination. V and J are TRBV3-1 (or the pseudogene TRBV3-2) and TRBJ2-2, with TRBD2 matching over 8 bases. The CDR3 loop reads CASSQAGGDTGELFF. For the CDR3, the DNA is TGTGCCAGCAGCCAAGCGGGAGGGGACACCGGGGAGCTGTTTTTT.